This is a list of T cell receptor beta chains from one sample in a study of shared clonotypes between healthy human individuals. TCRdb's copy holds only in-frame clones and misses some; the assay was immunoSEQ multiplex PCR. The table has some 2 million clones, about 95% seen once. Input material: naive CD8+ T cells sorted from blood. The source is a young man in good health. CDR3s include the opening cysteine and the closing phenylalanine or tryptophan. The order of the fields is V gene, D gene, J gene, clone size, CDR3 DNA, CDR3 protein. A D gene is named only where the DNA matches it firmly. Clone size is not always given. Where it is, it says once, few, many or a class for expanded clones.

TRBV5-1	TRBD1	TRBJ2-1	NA	TGCGCCAGCGGGTTGGCAGGGGGTTACAATGAGCAGTTCTTC	CASGLAGGYNEQFF
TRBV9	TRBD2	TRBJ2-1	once	TGTGCCAGCAGCGTATACGGACTAGCGGGAGACTCCGGTGAGCAGTTCTTC	CASSVYGLAGDSGEQFF
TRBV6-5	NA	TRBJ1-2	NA	TGTGCCAGCAGTTACTCGACGGTTGGGAGGGGGAATGGCTACACCTTC	CASSYSTVGRGNGYTF
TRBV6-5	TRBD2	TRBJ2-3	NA	TGTGCCAGCACGAGAGCGGGGGGGTGGGCAGATACGCAGTATTTT	CASTRAGGWADTQYF
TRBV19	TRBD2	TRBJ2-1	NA	TGTGCCAGTAGGCTTACTAGCGCGAACAACAATGAGCAGTTCTTC	CASRLTSANNNEQFF
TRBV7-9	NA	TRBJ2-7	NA	TGTGCCAGCACCTCCGGGGGCAACGATGAGCAGTACTTC	CASTSGGNDEQYF
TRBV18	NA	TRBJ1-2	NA	TGTGCCAGCTCCCCGGGACCCACGGACGGCTACACCTTC	CASSPGPTDGYTF
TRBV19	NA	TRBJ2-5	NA	TGTGCCAGTAGTATAGATCTTCACCAGGTGGGGACCCAGTACTTC	CASSIDLHQVGTQYF
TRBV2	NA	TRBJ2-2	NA	TGTGCCAGCAATGATTTCGGGAAAATCAACACCGGGGAGCTGTTTTTT	CASNDFGKINTGELFF
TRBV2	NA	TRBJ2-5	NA	TGTGCCAGCAGTTTACACGATTTTGAAGAGACCCAGTACTTC	CASSLHDFEETQYF
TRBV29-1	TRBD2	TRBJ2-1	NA	TGCAGCGTCTCTAGCGGGGGGGCCAATGAGCAGTTCTTC	CSVSSGGANEQFF
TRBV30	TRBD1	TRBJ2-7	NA	TGTGCCTTCGGGACAGGGGACTACGAGCAGTACTTC	CAFGTGDYEQYF